This TCR beta chain came from a study of cytomegalovirus exposure and HLA in healthy donors. Remarks on this clone: The target antigen is unknown.

Nominally healthy donors were sampled, though unrecorded immune exposures were likely. Study observations and caveats: Presence/absence analyses supposed approximately even sequencing depth among donors. The listing of approximately 160 TCR beta chains classed them as cytomegalovirus-associated. Information on immune exposure was restricted to one variable (CMV serostatus).

The CDR3 is 14 amino acids. V dropped 6 bases and J dropped 0 bases, with 8 bases sitting between them. Germline loops: CDR1 ENHRY, CDR2 SYGVKD. PCR employed 60 Vbeta and 13 Jbeta primers. Produced via immunoSEQ multiplex PCR; TCRdb's table is partial and in-frame only. The top ten clones hold 15% to 17% of a sample with hundreds of thousands of clones, roughly 80% of them seen once. Sample: PBMCs. This chain uses TRBV10-3 with TRBJ2-2; TRBD1 is a possible D gene (6 bases). This TCR was recovered from a man between 40 and 49 years old in good health and CMV-seronegative. The CDR3 sequence is CAIRGTSNTGELFF. The CDR3 DNA is TGTGCCATCAGGGGGACATCGAACACCGGGGAGCTGTTTTTT.